Included here is one T cell receptor beta chain sequence, with context. This record comes from a study of blood T cell repertoires in COVID-19. Turning to the study itself: Sites across the United States, Italy and Spain contributed samples from acute and convalescent COVID-19. Sources were T cells, B-cell-depleted T cells, or PBMCs; the material itself was cDNA or gDNA.

CDR1 and CDR2 from the germline V gene are SGHTA and FQGNSA. Trimming stripped 0 bases from V and 15 bases from J, with 21 bases between. The CDR3 is 15 amino acids. Per the authors' pipeline: Amplification of reference gene primers was used by the study to estimate nucleated cell counts. Profiled with immunoSEQ multiplex PCR; TCRdb holds only in-frame clones, not every one. D and trimming were read from the DNA, whereas the V and J calls and clone size are those reported in that table. The repertoire holds some 95,000 clones, with about three quarters as singletons. Sequencing was carried out using peripheral blood. This chain uses TRBV7-2 with TRBJ2-1; TRBD2 is a possible D gene (6 bases). The TCR comes from a man aged 50-59 years who had recovered from COVID-19. The CDR3 DNA sequence: TGTGCCAGCAGCTTAGCGACGGGGCGGGGAGAGATGTGGTTCTTC. Translation gives CASSLATGRGEMWFF.